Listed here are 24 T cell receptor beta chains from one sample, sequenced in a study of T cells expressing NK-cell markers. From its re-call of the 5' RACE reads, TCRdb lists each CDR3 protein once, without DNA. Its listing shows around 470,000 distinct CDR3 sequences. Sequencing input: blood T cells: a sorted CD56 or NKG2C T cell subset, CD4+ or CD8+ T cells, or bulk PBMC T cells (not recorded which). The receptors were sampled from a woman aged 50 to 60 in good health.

The CDR3 protein is CASSIGDLNTGELFF. The genes are TRBV5-1 and TRBJ2-2; the TCRdb call, TRBD2, lacks DNA for checking. CDR3 length equals 15 residues. The germline CDR1 and CDR2 sequences are SGHRS and YFSETQ.

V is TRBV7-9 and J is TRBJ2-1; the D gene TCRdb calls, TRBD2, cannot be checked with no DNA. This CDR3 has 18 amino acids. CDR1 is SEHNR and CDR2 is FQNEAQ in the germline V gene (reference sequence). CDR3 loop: CASSLGGLASSAYNEQFF.

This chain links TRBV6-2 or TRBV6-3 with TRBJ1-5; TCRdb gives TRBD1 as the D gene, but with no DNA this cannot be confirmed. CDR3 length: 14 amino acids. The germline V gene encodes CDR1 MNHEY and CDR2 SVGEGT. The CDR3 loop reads CASRETGLGQPQHF.

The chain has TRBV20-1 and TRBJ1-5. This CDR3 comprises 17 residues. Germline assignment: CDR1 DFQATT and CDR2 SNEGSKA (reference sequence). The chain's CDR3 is CSARRGPGEGSNQPQHF.

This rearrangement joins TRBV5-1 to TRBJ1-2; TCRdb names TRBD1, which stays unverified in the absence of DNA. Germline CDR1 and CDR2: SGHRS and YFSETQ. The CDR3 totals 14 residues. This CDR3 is CASSLGDRNYGYTF.

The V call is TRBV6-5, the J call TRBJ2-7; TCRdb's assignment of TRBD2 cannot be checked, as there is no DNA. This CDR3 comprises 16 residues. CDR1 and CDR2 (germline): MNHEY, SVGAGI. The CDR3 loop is CASGSGTSGRAYEQYF.

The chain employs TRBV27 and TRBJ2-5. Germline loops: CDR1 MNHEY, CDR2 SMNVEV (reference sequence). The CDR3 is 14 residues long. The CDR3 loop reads CASSFAGIQETQYF.

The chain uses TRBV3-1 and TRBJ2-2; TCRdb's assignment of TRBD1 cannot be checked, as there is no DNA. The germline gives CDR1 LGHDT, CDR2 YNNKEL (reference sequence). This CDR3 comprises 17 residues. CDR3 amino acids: CASSPIGTTANTGELFF.

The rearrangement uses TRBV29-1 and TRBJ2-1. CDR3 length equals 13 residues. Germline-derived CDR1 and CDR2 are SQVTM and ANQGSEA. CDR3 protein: CSVALGLYNEQFF.

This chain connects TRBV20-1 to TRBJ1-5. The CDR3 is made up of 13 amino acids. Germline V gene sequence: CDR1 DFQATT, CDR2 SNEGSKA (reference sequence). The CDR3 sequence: CSAREGGAGNQHF.

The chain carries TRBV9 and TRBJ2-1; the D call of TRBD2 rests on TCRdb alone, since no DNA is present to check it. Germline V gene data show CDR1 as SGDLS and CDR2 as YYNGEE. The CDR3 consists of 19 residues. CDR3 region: CASSVSGVGVLAGYNEQFF.

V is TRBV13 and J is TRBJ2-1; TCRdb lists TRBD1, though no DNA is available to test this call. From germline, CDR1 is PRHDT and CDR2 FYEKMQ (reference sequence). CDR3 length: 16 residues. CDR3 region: CASSLVRGTGGNEQFF.

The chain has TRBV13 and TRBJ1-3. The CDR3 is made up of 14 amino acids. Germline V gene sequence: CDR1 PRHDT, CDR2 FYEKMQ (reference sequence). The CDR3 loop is CASSYLVSGNTIYF. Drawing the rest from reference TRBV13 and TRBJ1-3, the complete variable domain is AAGVIQSPRHLIKEKRETATLKCYPIPRHDTVYWYQQGPGQDPQFLISFYEKMQSDKGSIPDRFSAQQFSDYHSELNMSSLELGDSALYFCASSYLVSGNTIYFGEGSWLTVV.

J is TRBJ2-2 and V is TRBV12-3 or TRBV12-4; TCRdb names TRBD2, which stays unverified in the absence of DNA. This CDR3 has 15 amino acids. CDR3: CASSPPLAGTGELFF.

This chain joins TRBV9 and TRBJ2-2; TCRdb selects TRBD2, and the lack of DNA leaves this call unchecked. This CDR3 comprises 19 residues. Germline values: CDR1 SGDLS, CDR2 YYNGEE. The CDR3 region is CASSVGLGRVLPNTGELFF. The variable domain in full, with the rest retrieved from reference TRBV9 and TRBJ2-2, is DSGVTQTPKHLITATGQRVTLRCSPRSGDLSVYWYQQSLDQGLQFLIQYYNGEERAKGNILERFSAQQFPDLHSELNLSSLELGDSALYFCASSVGLGRVLPNTGELFFGEGSRLTVL.

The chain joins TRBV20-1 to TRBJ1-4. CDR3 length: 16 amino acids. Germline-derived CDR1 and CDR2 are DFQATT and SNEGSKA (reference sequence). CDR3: CSARDLKAGRAEKLFF.

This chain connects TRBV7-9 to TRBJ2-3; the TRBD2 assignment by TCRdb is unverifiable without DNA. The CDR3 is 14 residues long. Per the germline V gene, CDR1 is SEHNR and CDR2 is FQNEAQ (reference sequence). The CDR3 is CASSSGLRTDTQYF.

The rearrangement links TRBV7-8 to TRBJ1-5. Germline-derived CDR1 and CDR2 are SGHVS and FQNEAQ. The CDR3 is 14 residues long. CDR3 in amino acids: CASSLDEGSQPQHF.

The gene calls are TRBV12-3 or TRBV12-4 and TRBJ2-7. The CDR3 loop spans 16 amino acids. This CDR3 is CASSRKGFQSSYEQYF.

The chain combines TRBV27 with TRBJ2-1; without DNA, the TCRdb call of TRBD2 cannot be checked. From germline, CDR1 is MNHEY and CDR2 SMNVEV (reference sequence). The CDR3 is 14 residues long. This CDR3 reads CASRESGRINEQFF.

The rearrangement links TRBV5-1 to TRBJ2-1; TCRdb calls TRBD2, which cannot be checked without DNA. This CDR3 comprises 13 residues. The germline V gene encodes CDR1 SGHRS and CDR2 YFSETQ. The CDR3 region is CASRSGGPGEQFF.

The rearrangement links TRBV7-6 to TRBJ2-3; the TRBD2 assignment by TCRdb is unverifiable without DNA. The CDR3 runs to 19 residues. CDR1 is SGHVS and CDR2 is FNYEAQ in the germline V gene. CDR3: CASSRVPGLAGVVTDTQYF.

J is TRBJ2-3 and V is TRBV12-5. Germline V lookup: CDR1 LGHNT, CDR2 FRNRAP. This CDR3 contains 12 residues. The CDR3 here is CASGLETATQYF.

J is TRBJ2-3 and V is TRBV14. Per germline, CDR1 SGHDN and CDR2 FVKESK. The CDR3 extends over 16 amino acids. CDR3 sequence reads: CASSRPIGPRSDTQYF.